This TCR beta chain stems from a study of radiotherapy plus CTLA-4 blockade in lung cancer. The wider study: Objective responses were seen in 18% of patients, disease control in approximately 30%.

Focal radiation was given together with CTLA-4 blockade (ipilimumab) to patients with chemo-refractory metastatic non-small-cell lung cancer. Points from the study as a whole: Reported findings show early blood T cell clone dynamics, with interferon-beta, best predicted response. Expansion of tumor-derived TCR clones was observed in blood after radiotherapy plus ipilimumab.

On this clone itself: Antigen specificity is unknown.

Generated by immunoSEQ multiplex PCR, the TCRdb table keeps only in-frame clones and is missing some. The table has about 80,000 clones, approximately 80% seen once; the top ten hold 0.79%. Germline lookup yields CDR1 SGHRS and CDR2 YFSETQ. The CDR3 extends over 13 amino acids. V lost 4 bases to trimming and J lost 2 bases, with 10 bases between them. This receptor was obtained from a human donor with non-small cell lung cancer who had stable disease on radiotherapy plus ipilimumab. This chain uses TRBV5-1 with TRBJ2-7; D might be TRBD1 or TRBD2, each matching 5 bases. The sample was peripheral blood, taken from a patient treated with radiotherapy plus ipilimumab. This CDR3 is CASSRDQAYEQYF. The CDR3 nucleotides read TGCGCCAGCAGCCGGGACCAAGCCTACGAGCAGTACTTC. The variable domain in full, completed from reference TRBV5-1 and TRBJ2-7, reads KAGVTQTPRYLIKTRGQQVTLSCSPISGHRSVSWYQQTPGQGLQFLFEYFSETQRNKGNFPGRFSGRQFSNSRSEMNVSTLELGDSALYLCASSRDQAYEQYFGPGTRLTVT.